This TCR beta chain emerged from a study of blood T cells in healthy people across ages. General study points: Getting older went along with TCR beta diversity per million T cells dropping roughly linearly. Comparison with aged donors showed that long-lived donors had more naive CD4+ cells and higher diversity.

As regards this clonotype: No antigen is known for it.

Looked up from germline, CDR1 is LNHDA and CDR2 is SQIVND (reference sequence). The CDR3 has 14 residues. The V gene lost 10 bases and the J gene lost 6 bases, with 21 bases spanning the gap. The use of a sample-barcoded 5' primer and a J-beta primer mix characterized a second PCR of about 7 to 12 cycles. TCRdb processed the 5' RACE reads anew with MiXCR; each CDR3 protein has one entry. This sample yields hundreds of thousands of distinct CDR3 sequences, of which roughly 50% are seen a single time; 30% to 40% belongs to the top ten. The sample, around 9.9 milliliters of peripheral blood, was drawn from each donor. Per sample, extraction of total RNA gave at least 6 micrograms in every case.

This clonotype originated in a man between 60 and 75 years old in good health. This chain joins TRBV19 and TRBJ1-2, with TRBD1 as a possible D gene (5 bases). The sample taken for sequencing was blood. CDR3 sequence: CATKGRDQDHGYTF. CDR3 coding DNA: TGTGCCACCAAAGGGAGGGACCAAGACCATGGCTACACCTTC.